The clone carrying this T cell receptor (beta chain) has a single count. Its antigen is currently unknown. This entry belongs to a study of radiation and T cells in renal cell carcinoma. Time point described: baseline pretreatment blood. Treatment of the sample: 15 Gy SBRT to primary tumor, nephrectomy 4 weeks later. After SBRT, blood was collected at 2 and 4 weeks, plus baseline. Notes on the study in general: From baseline, blood top tumor clonotypes peaked at 2 weeks post-radiation.

Some clones are missing from TCRdb's copy, which holds only in-frame ones; the method was immunoSEQ multiplex PCR. The sample consists of 150,000 or so clones, roughly 90% of them appearing once. Here the sequenced sample was blood, taken from a patient whose treatment included radiotherapy and nephrectomy. The sequence was obtained from a woman in her 70s with renal cell carcinoma.

This chain's CDR3 is CASSTLGPGENTEAFF. The CDR3 nucleotides are TGTGCCAGTAGTACCCTAGGACCCGGAGAGAACACTGAAGCTTTCTTT. The V call is TRBV19, the J call TRBJ1-1; no firm D call. The germline V and J ends were trimmed by 4 bases and 1 base, with 16 bases remaining between them. The CDR3 has 16 amino acids. The germline V gene has CDR1 LNHDA and CDR2 SQIVND (reference sequence).